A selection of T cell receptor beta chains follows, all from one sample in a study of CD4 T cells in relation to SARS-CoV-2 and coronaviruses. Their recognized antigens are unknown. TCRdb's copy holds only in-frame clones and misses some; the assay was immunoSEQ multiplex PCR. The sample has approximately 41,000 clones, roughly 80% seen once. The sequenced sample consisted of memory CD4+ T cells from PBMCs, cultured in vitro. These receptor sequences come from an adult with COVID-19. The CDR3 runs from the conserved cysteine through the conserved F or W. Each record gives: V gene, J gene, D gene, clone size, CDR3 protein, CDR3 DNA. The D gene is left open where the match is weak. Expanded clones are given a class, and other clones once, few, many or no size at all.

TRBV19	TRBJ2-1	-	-	CASSMAGSYNEQFF	TGTGCCAGTAGTATGGCGGGGTCCTACAATGAGCAGTTCTTC
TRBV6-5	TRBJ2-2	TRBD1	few	CASTGGKSTGELFF	TGTGCCAGCACAGGGGGCAAGAGCACCGGGGAGCTGTTTTTT
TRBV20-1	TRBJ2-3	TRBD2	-	CSASDPLAGADTQYF	TGCAGTGCTAGTGACCCGCTAGCGGGAGCAGATACGCAGTATTTT
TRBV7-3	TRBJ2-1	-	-	CASSLSGNEQFF	TGTGCCAGCAGCTTAAGCGGCAATGAGCAGTTCTTC
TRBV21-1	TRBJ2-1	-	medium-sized	CASSKGGRGDEQFF	TGTGCCAGCAGCAAAGGGGGCAGAGGCGATGAGCAGTTCTTC
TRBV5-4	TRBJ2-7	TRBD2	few	CASSLVGLAGGRFYEQYF	TGTGCCAGCAGCTTGGTTGGACTAGCGGGAGGACGCTTCTACGAGCAGTACTTC
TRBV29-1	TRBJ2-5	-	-	CSVGSNGPQETQYF	TGCAGCGTTGGAAGCAATGGACCACAAGAGACCCAGTACTTC
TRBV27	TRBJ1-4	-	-	CASSSRWGTNEKLFF	TGTGCCAGCAGTTCGCGATGGGGGACTAATGAAAAACTGTTTTTT
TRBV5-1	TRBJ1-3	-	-	CASSEGGRRIGNTIYF	TGCGCCAGCAGCGAAGGAGGACGGAGAATTGGAAACACCATATATTTT
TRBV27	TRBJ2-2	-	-	CASRRFTGTGNTGELFF	TGTGCCAGCAGACGATTTACCGGGACTGGGAACACCGGGGAGCTGTTTTTT
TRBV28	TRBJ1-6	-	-	CASSLWGTRSPLHF	TGTGCCAGCAGTTTGTGGGGAACTAGGTCACCCCTCCACTTT
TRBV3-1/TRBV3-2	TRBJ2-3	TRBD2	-	CASSQVDLGLSPLF	TGTGCCAGCAGCCAAGTCGATCTGGGACTAAGCCCACTATTT
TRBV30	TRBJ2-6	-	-	CAWVDLRRAQSSGANVLTF	TGTGCCTGGGTTGACCTGCGTAGGGCTCAATCTTCTGGGGCCAACGTCCTGACTTTC
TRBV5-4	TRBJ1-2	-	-	CASSFGENYGYTF	TGTGCCAGCAGCTTCGGGGAAAACTATGGCTACACCTTC
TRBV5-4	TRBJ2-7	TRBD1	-	CASSLSAGQGYEQYF	TGTGCCAGCAGCTTATCCGCGGGACAGGGTTACGAGCAGTACTTC
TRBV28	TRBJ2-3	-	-	CASSGGGASHTDTQYF	TGTGCCAGCAGTGGGGGTGGAGCGTCCCACACAGATACGCAGTATTTT
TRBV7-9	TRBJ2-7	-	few	CASSQWDVLGEQYF	TGTGCCAGCAGCCAGTGGGACGTCTTAGGGGAGCAGTACTTC
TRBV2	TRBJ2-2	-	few	CASSVIQGTGELFF	TGTGCCAGCAGTGTTATCCAGGGCACCGGGGAGCTGTTTTTT
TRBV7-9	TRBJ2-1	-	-	CASSFEGSYNEQFF	TGTGCCAGCAGCTTCGAGGGCTCCTACAATGAGCAGTTCTTC
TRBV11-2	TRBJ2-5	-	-	CASSLDRGRGTQYF	TGTGCCAGCAGCTTAGACCGTGGCCGGGGGACCCAGTACTTC
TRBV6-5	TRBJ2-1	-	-	CASEEGTVYNEQFF	TGTGCCAGCGAGGAGGGGACAGTCTACAATGAGCAGTTCTTC
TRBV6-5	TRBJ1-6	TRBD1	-	CASMQGALNSPLHF	TGTGCCAGCATGCAGGGGGCCCTTAATTCACCCCTCCACTTT
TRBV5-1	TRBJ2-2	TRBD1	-	CASSLLTGLHFGNTGELFF	TGCGCCAGCAGCCTCCTGACAGGGTTGCATTTCGGGAACACCGGGGAGCTGTTTTTT
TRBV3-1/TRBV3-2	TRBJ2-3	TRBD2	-	CASTSGFITDTQYF	TGTGCCAGCACTAGCGGGTTTATCACAGATACGCAGTATTTT
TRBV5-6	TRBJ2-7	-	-	CASSFISSEQYF	TGTGCCAGCAGCTTTATATCTTCCGAGCAGTACTTC
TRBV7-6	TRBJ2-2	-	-	CASSFRGANTGELFF	TGTGCCAGCAGCTTCCGCGGGGCGAACACCGGGGAGCTGTTTTTT
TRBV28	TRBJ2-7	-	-	CASRDPHEQYF	TGTGCCAGCAGGGACCCTCACGAGCAGTACTTC
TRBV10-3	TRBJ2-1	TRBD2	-	CAISVSGNSGSLYNEQFF	TGTGCCATCAGTGTTAGCGGGAATAGCGGGAGCCTCTACAATGAGCAGTTCTTC
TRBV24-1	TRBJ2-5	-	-	CATSDSGGPGAKTQYF	TGTGCCACCAGTGACTCCGGGGGCCCGGGCGCGAAGACCCAGTACTTC
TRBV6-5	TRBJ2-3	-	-	CASSQPATDTQYF	TGTGCCAGCAGTCAGCCGGCGACAGATACGCAGTATTTT
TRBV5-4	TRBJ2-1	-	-	CASNPEGLYNEQFF	TGTGCTTCAAACCCCGAGGGGCTATACAATGAGCAGTTCTTC
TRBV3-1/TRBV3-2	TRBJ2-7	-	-	CASSQLYEQYF	TGTGCCAGCAGCCAATTATACGAGCAGTACTTC
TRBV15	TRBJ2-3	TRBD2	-	CATSRAGLAGAVDTQYF	TGTGCCACCAGCAGAGCTGGCCTAGCGGGAGCAGTAGATACGCAGTATTTT
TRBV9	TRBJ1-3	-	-	CASSVGPGPTSSGNTIYF	TGTGCCAGCAGCGTAGGACCTGGACCGACGAGCTCTGGAAACACCATATATTTT
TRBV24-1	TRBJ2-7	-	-	CATSRGSTYEQYF	TGTGCCACCAGCAGGGGATCCACCTACGAGCAGTACTTC
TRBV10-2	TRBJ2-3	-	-	CASSDRVTDTQYF	TGCGCCAGCAGTGACAGGGTCACAGATACGCAGTATTTT
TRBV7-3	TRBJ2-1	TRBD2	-	CASSLKSGLAGNNEQFF	TGTGCCAGCAGCCTAAAAAGCGGACTAGCGGGAAACAATGAGCAGTTCTTC